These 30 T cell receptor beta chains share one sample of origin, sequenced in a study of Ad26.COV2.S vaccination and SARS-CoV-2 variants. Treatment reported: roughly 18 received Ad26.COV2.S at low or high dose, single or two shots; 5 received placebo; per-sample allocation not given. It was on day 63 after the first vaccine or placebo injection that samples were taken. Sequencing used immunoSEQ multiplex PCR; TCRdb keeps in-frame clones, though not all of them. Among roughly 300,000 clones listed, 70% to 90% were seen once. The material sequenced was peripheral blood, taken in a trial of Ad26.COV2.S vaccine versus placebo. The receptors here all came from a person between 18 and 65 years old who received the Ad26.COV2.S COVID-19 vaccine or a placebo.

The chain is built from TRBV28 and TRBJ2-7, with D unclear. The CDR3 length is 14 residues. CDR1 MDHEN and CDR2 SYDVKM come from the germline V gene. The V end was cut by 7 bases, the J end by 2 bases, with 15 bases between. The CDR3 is CASTSVPGPYEQYF. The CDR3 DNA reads TGTGCCAGCACCTCAGTCCCGGGTCCCTACGAGCAGTACTTC.

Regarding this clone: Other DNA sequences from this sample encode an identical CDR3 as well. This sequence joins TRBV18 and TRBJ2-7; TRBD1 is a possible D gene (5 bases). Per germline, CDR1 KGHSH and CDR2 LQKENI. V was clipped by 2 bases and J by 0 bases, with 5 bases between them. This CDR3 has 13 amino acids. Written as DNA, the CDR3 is TGTGCCAGCTCACCAGACAGCTCCTACGAGCAGTACTTC. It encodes CASSPDSSYEQYF.

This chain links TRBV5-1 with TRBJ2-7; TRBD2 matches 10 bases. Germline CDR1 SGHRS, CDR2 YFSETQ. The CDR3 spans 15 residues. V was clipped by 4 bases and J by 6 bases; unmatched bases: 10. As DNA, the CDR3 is TGCGCCAGCAGCCCCCTCTCAGCGGGAGGGATCGAGCAGTACTTC. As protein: CASSPLSAGGIEQYF.

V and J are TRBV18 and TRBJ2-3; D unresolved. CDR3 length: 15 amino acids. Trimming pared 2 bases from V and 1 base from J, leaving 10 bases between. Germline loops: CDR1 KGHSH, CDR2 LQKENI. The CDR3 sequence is CASSPIMLGTDTQYF. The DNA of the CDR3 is TGTGCCAGCTCACCAATCATGTTAGGCACAGATACGCAGTATTTT.

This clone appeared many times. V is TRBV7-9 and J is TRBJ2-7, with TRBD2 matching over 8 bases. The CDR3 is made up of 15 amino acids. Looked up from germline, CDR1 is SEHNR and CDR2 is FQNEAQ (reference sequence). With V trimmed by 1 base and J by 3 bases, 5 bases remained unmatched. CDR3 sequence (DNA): TGTGCCAGCAGCTTAGGCGGGAGGCCGATCTACGAGCAGTACTTC. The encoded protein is CASSLGGRPIYEQYF. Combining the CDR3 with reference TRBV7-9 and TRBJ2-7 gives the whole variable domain DTGVSQNPRHKITKRGQNVTFRCDPISEHNRLYWYRQTLGQGPEFLTYFQNEAQLEKSRLLSDRFSAERPKGSFSTLEIQRTEQGDSAMYLCASSLGGRPIYEQYFGPGTRLTVT.

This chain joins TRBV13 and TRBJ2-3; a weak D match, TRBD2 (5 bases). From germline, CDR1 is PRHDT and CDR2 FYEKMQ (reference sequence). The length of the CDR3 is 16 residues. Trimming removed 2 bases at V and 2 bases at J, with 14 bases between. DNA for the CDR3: TGTGCCAGCAGCTTATCGGCGCGGGTACTCACAGATACGCAGTATTTT. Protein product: CASSLSARVLTDTQYF.

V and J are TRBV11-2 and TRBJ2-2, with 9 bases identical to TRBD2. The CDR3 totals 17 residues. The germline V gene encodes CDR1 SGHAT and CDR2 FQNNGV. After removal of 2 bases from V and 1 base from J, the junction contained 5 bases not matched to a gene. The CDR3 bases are TGTGCCAGCAGCTTACAGCGGGGGGCCTTGAACACCGGGGAGCTGTTTTTT. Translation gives CASSLQRGALNTGELFF. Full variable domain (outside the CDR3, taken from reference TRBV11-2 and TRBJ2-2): EAGVAQSPRYKIIEKRQSVAFWCNPISGHATLYWYQQILGQGPKLLIQFQNNGVVDDSQLPKDRFSAERLKGVDSTLKIQPAKLEDSAVYLCASSLQRGALNTGELFFGEGSRLTVL.

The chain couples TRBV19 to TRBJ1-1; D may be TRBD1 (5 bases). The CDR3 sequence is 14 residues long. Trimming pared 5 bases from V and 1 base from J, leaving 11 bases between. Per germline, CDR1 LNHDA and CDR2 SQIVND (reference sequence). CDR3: CASSRGEWNTEAFF. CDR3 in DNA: TGTGCCAGTAGTCGAGGGGAATGGAACACTGAAGCTTTCTTT.

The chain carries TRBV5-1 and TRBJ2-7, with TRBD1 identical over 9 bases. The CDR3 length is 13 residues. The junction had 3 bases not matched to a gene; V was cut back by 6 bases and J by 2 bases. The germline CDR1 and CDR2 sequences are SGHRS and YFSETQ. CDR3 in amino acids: CASTGTGTYEQYF. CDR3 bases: TGCGCCAGCACCGGGACAGGGACCTACGAGCAGTACTTC.

Here the CDR3 DNA reads TGCGCCAGCAGCTTGATCGCGGGACCACAGGGAGAAGAGACCCAGTACTTC. Translation: CASSLIAGPQGEETQYF. J is TRBJ2-5 and V is TRBV5-1; D is possibly TRBD1 or TRBD2 (6 bases each). The CDR3 covers 17 residues. The V end lost 1 base, the J end lost 3 bases, and 19 bases lay between the germline ends. In germline, CDR1 is SGHRS, CDR2 YFSETQ.

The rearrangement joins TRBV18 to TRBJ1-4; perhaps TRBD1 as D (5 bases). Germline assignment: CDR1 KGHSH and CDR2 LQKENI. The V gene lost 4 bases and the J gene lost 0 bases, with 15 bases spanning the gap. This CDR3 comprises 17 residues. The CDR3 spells CASSLRQNAATNEKLFF. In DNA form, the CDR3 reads TGTGCCAGCTCACTCCGACAGAATGCAGCAACTAATGAAAAACTGTTTTTT.

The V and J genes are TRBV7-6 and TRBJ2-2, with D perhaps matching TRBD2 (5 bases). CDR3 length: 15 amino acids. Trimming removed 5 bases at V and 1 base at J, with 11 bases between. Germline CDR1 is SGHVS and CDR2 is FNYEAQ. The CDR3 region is CASSASGRNTGELFF. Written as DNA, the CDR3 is TGTGCCAGCAGCGCCAGCGGCAGGAACACCGGGGAGCTGTTTTTT.

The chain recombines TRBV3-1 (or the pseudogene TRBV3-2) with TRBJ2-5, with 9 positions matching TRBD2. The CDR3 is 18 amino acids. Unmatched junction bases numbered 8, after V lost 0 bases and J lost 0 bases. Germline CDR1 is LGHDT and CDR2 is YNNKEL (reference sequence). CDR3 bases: TGTGCCAGCAGCCAAGATCGGTCGATAGCGGGAGACCAAGAGACCCAGTACTTC. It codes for CASSQDRSIAGDQETQYF.

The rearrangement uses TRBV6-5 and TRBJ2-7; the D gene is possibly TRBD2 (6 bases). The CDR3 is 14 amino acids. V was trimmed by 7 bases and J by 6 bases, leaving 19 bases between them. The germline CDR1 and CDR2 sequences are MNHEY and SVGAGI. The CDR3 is CASKPTFSGSEQYF. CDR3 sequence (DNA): TGTGCCAGCAAACCGACATTTAGCGGTAGCGAGCAGTACTTC.

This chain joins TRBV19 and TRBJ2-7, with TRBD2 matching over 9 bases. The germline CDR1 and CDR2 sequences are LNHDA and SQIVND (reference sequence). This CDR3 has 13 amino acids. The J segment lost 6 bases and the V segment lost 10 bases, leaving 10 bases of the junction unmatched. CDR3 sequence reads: CATRPGLATEQYF. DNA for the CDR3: TGTGCCACAAGACCGGGACTAGCAACCGAGCAGTACTTC.

This CDR3 is CASSIRSGAYNEQFF. Written as DNA, the CDR3 is TGTGCCAGTAGTATACGGAGCGGGGCCTACAATGAGCAGTTCTTC. The chain joins TRBV19 to TRBJ2-1, with 7 bases that match TRBD2. Germline V gives CDR1 LNHDA, CDR2 SQIVND (reference sequence). The CDR3 has 15 amino acids. The V gene end was trimmed by 2 bases and the J gene end by 2 bases; junction bases not matched to a gene: 3.

CDR3 amino acids: CSATSRETQYF. The DNA of the CDR3 is TGCAGTGCTACCTCCCGGGAGACCCAGTACTTC. V is TRBV20-1 and J is TRBJ2-5; D not resolved. CDR1 and CDR2 (germline): DFQATT, SNEGSKA (reference sequence). The V and J ends lost 4 bases and 5 bases respectively, with 8 bases between them. CDR3 size: 11 residues.

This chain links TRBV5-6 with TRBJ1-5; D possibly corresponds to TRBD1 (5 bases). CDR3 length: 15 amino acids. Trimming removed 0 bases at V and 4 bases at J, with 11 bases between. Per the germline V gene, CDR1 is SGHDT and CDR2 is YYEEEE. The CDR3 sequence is CASSLASGYNQPQHF. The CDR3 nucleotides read TGTGCCAGCAGCTTGGCGTCAGGGTATAATCAGCCCCAGCATTTT.

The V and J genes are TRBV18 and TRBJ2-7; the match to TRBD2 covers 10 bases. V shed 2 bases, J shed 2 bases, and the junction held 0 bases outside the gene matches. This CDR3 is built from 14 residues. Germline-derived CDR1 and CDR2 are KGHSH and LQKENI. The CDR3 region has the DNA TGTGCCAGCTCACCAACTAGCGGGGCCTACGAGCAGTACTTC. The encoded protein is CASSPTSGAYEQYF.

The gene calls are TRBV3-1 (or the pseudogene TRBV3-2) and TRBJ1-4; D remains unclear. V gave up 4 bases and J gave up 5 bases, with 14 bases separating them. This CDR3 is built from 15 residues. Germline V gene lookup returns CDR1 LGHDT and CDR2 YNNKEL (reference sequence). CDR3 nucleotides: TGTGCCAGCAGCCCCACCCCGTCTCAAAATGAAAAACTGTTTTTT. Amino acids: CASSPTPSQNEKLFF.

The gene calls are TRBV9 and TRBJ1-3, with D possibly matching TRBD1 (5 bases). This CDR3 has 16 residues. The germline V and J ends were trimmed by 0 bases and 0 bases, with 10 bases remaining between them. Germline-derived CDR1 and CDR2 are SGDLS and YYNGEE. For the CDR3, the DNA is TGTGCCAGCAGCGTAGCGGGGCGGAGCTCTGGAAACACCATATATTTT. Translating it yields CASSVAGRSSGNTIYF.

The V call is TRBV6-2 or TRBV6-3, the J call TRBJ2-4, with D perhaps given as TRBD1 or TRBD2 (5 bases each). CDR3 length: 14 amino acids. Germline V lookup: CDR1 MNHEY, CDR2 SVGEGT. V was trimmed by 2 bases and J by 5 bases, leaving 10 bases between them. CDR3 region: CASSYGDHQNIQYF. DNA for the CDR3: TGTGCCAGCAGTTACGGGGACCACCAAAACATTCAGTACTTC.

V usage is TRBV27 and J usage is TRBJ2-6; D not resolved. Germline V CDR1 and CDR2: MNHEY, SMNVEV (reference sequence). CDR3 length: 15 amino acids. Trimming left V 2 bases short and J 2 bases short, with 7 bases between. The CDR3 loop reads CASSLKMPGANVLTF. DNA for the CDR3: TGTGCCAGCAGTTTAAAGATGCCTGGGGCCAACGTCCTGACTTTC.

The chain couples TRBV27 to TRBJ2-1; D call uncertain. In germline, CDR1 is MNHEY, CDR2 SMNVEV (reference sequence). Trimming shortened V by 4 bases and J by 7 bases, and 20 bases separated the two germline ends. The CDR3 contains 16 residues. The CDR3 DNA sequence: TGTGCCAGCAGTTCAAATTGGATGGGGTTGAGGAATGAGCAGTTCTTC. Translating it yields CASSSNWMGLRNEQFF.

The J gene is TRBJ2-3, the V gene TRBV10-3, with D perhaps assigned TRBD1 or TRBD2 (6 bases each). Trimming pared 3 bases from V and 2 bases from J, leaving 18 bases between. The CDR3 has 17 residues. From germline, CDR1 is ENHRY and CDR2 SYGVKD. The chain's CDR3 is CAISDPGGGPDTDTQYF. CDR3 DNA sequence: TGTGCCATCAGTGACCCCGGGGGCGGGCCAGACACAGATACGCAGTATTTT.

Here the CDR3 reads CASSPGGTSVGATQYF. DNA of the CDR3: TGTGCCAGCTCACCCGGCGGCACTAGCGTTGGGGCCACGCAGTATTTT. The gene calls are TRBV18 and TRBJ2-3, with 7 positions matching TRBD2. The CDR3 is 16 amino acids. The germline gives CDR1 KGHSH, CDR2 LQKENI. The V and J ends lost 3 bases and 9 bases, in that order; junction bases with no gene match: 15. The full variable domain, with the rest looked up from reference TRBV18 and TRBJ2-3, is NAGVMQNPRHLVRRRGQEARLRCSPMKGHSHVYWYRQLPEEGLKFMVYLQKENIIDESGMPKERFSAEFPKEGPSILRIQQVVRGDSAAYFCASSPGGTSVGATQYFGPGTRLTVL.

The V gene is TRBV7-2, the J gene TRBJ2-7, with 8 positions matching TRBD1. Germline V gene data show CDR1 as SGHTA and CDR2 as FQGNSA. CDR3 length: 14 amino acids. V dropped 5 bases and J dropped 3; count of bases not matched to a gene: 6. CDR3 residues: CASSPWGQDYEQYF. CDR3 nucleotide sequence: TGTGCCAGCAGCCCCTGGGGACAGGACTACGAGCAGTACTTC.

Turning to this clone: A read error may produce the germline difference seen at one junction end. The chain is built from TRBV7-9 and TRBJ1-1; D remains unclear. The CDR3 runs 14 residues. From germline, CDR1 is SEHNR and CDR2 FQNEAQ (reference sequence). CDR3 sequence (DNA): TGTGCCAGCAGCTCCAAGGCTGGAAACACTGAAACTTTCTTT. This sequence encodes CASSSKAGNTETFF.

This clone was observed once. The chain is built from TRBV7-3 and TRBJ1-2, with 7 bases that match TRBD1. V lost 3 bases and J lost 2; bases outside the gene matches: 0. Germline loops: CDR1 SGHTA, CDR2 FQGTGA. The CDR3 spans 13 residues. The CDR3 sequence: CASSLGQNYGYTF. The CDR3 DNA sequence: TGTGCCAGCAGCTTGGGACAGAACTATGGCTACACCTTC.

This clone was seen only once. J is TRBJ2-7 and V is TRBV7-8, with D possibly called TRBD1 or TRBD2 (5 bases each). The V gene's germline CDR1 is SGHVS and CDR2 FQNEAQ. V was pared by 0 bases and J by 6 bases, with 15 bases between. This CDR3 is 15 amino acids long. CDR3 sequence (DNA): TGTGCCAGCAGCTTAGCTGGGGGTGGGGTCGGCGAGCAGTACTTC. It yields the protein CASSLAGGGVGEQYF.